The rows below give T cell receptor beta chains drawn from one sample of a study of control samples from healthy donors and cancer patients. Method: immunoSEQ multiplex PCR; TCRdb's copy keeps in-frame clones and lacks some. Here the sample spans 150,000 or so clones, about 90% being singletons. The sample consisted of blood. These receptors all come from a man in his thirties or forties in good health. CDR3s include the opening cysteine and the closing phenylalanine or tryptophan. The order of the fields is V gene, D gene, clone size, J gene, CDR3 DNA, CDR3 protein. A D gene is named only where the DNA matches it firmly. Size is stated for part of the rows, as once, few or many counts, or as a class when the clone is expanded.

>TRBV24-1|TRBD1|NA|TRBJ2-7
TGTGCCACCAGTGATCCCCGGGACAGGGGTTACGAGCAGTACTTC
CATSDPRDRGYEQYF
>TRBV19|NA|NA|TRBJ1-4
TGTGCCAGTAGTGCCCGGGGGCACCCGGGGAGTGAAAAACTGTTTTTT
CASSARGHPGSEKLFF
>TRBV11-2|NA|NA|TRBJ2-3
TGTGCCAGCAGCCTTAGACTACCCACAGATACGCAGTATTTT
CASSLRLPTDTQYF
>TRBV19|NA|NA|TRBJ2-1
TGTGCCAGTAGTATTCAGAGCCCCTCCTACAATGAGCAGTTCTTC
CASSIQSPSYNEQFF
>TRBV21-1|NA|NA|TRBJ1-1
TGTGCCAGCAGGGTACAGGATTCAAGCACTGAAGCTTTCTTT
CASRVQDSSTEAFF
>TRBV15|NA|NA|TRBJ1-4
TGTGCCACCAGCCGTGAGCGGGGTAATGAAAAACTGTTTTTT
CATSRERGNEKLFF
>TRBV11-3|NA|NA|TRBJ2-5
TGTGCCAGCAGCTTGGGGGGCGCGAAGACCCAGTACTTC
CASSLGGAKTQYF
>TRBV6-6|NA|NA|TRBJ1-1
TGTGCCAGCCGGGACGCGAGAAACACTGAAGCTTTCTTT
CASRDARNTEAFF
>TRBV5-1|NA|NA|TRBJ1-1
TGCGCCAGCAGCTTCGGTGGGGGTACGGTATCTGAAGCTTTCTTT
CASSFGGGTVSEAFF
>TRBV2|NA|NA|TRBJ1-3
TGTGCCAGCAGTGAAGCCCGGGGGGCTGGTGGAAACACCATATATTTT
CASSEARGAGGNTIYF
>TRBV7-9|TRBD2|NA|TRBJ2-5
TGTGCCAGCGGGGGGGACCAAGAGACCCAGTACTTC
CASGGDQETQYF
>TRBV2|NA|NA|TRBJ1-5
TGTGCCAGCAGTGAACCCAGGTTAGGGAGCAATCAGCCCCAGCATTTT
CASSEPRLGSNQPQHF
>TRBV19|NA|once|TRBJ1-2
TGTGCCAGTAGTATAGATCTGAACAGGGATTATGGCTACACCTTC
CASSIDLNRDYGYTF
>TRBV19|TRBD1|NA|TRBJ2-1
TGTGCCAGTAGTATAGATATGGGACAGGGGTATGTTGAGCAGTTCTTC
CASSIDMGQGYVEQFF
>TRBV28|NA|NA|TRBJ1-1
TGTGCCAGCAGTCCCGGGCGGGGGGCCCTCAGGGTGAACACTGAAGCTTTCTTT
CASSPGRGALRVNTEAFF
>TRBV6-5|NA|NA|TRBJ1-3
TGTGCCAGCAGTTTCTCTTGGAACTCTGGAAACACCATATATTTT
CASSFSWNSGNTIYF
>TRBV9|NA|NA|TRBJ1-2
TGTGCCAGCAGCGTTCTGGACAGACCCTTGGGCTACACCTTC
CASSVLDRPLGYTF
>TRBV27|TRBD2|NA|TRBJ2-2
TGTGCCAGCAGTTTAGAGATAGCGGGGGGCACCGGGGAGCTGTTTTTT
CASSLEIAGGTGELFF
>TRBV15|NA|NA|TRBJ1-5
TGTGCCACCAGCAGAGATCAAGGGGGGGCAAATCAGCCCCAGCATTTT
CATSRDQGGANQPQHF
>TRBV27|NA|once|TRBJ1-3
TGTGCCAGCAGTCCACAGCCAGGGGTCTCTGGAAACACCATATATTTT
CASSPQPGVSGNTIYF
>TRBV7-9|NA|NA|TRBJ2-1
TGTGCCAGCAGCTTATTTATTAATGAGCAGTTCTTC
CASSLFINEQFF
>TRBV5-4|TRBD2|NA|TRBJ2-1
TGTGCCAGCAGCATCCAAGAGGGCGGGGGTGAGCAGTTCTTC
CASSIQEGGGEQFF
>TRBV6-2/TRBV6-3|NA|NA|TRBJ2-6
TGTGCCAGCAGTTACGGTGGCTCTGGGGCCAACGTCCTGACTTTC
CASSYGGSGANVLTF
>TRBV5-4|NA|NA|TRBJ1-2
TGTGCCAGCAGCCCGACGGGCATTCAACCTTATGGCTACACCTTC
CASSPTGIQPYGYTF
>TRBV7-6|TRBD2|NA|TRBJ2-7
TGTGCCAGCAGCTCCCCGGGACTAGCCTCGAACGAGCAGTACTTC
CASSSPGLASNEQYF
>TRBV6-2/TRBV6-3|NA|NA|TRBJ1-1
TGTGCCAGCAGTTACAGCACGGCCTTGAACACTGAAGCTTTCTTT
CASSYSTALNTEAFF
>TRBV3-1/TRBV3-2|NA|NA|TRBJ1-4
TGTGCCAGCAGCCAAGATCAAAGTGAAAAACTGTTTTTT
CASSQDQSEKLFF
>TRBV5-1|TRBD1|NA|TRBJ1-1
TGCGCCAGCAGCGAACTACAGGGGGCGGTCACTGAAGCTTTCTTT
CASSELQGAVTEAFF
>TRBV5-4|NA|once|TRBJ2-2
TGTGCCAGCAGCTTAGGACAAAACACCGGGGAGCTGTTTTTT
CASSLGQNTGELFF
>TRBV19|TRBD2|NA|TRBJ2-1
TGTGCCAGTACGGCGGGAGGACTTTACAATGAGCAGTTCTTC
CASTAGGLYNEQFF
>TRBV19|NA|NA|TRBJ2-1
TGTGCCAGTAGCCCAGGGGATTCCTCCTACAATGAGCAGTTCTTC
CASSPGDSSYNEQFF
>TRBV7-9|TRBD1|NA|TRBJ1-2
TGTGCCAGCAGCTTAAAAGACAGGGGGATAAACTATGGCTACACCTTC
CASSLKDRGINYGYTF
>TRBV2|TRBD2|once|TRBJ2-4
TGTGCCAGCAGTGAAGCGCTGGGGAGGGGAAACATTCAGTACTTC
CASSEALGRGNIQYF
>TRBV10-3|NA|NA|TRBJ1-3
TGTGCCATCAGTGGCTTTCCGACCAGCTCTGGAAACACCATATATTTT
CAISGFPTSSGNTIYF
>TRBV28|TRBD2|NA|TRBJ2-1
TGTGCCAGCACCTCTAGCGGGACTAAAAGGGAGCAGTTCTTC
CASTSSGTKREQFF
>TRBV7-2|NA|few|TRBJ1-5
TGTGCCAGCGGAAAGGAGGGCAATCAGCCCCAGCATTTT
CASGKEGNQPQHF
>TRBV7-9|NA|few|TRBJ2-3
TGTGCCAGCAGCATCTATAGCCGCACAGATACGCAGTATTTT
CASSIYSRTDTQYF
>TRBV15|NA|NA|TRBJ1-5
TGTGCCACCAGCAGAGAACAGAGCCACAATCAGCCCCAGCATTTT
CATSREQSHNQPQHF
>TRBV10-3|TRBD1|NA|TRBJ2-7
TGTGCCATCAGTGGGACAGGGGTGGGCGAGCAGTACTTC
CAISGTGVGEQYF
>TRBV7-9|NA|NA|TRBJ2-2
TGTGCCAGCAGCAGAGGGACTGATTACACCGGGGAGCTGTTTTTT
CASSRGTDYTGELFF
>TRBV18|NA|NA|TRBJ1-1
TGTGCCAGCCGGACGACAGCGGCATCAAACACTGAAGCTTTCTTT
CASRTTAASNTEAFF
>TRBV19|TRBD1|NA|TRBJ1-5
TGTGCCAGTAGTGAGACAGGGCCCAGCAATCAGCCCCAGCATTTT
CASSETGPSNQPQHF
>TRBV24-1|NA|NA|TRBJ2-3
TGTGCCACCAGTGACCCTTTGGGGTTCACAGATACGCAGTATTTT
CATSDPLGFTDTQYF
>TRBV28|TRBD1|NA|TRBJ2-3
TGTGCCAGCAGTTTAGCAGGGGGCCTCCCCACAGATACGCAGTATTTT
CASSLAGGLPTDTQYF
>TRBV29-1|NA|NA|TRBJ2-7
TGCAGCGTTGACCTGGGACGGCCCCTCGAGCAGTACTTC
CSVDLGRPLEQYF
>TRBV5-1|NA|few|TRBJ2-2
TGCGCCAGCAGCGCCCAACAGGGAGCGGCGGTCGCCGGGGAGCTGTTTTTT
CASSAQQGAAVAGELFF
>TRBV6-6|NA|NA|TRBJ2-7
TGTGCCAGCAGTTATTCTTACGGCGAGCAGTACTTC
CASSYSYGEQYF
>TRBV28|NA|NA|TRBJ2-7
TGTGCCAGCACCCCATGGGGCGGAGGTTCCTACGAGCAGTACTTC
CASTPWGGGSYEQYF
>TRBV3-1/TRBV3-2|TRBD1|few|TRBJ2-5
TGTGCCAGCAGGGACAGGCAAGAGACCCAGTACTTC
CASRDRQETQYF
>TRBV6-1|NA|NA|TRBJ2-5
TGTGCCAGCAGTGAGGGGACAATACAAGAGACCCAGTACTTC
CASSEGTIQETQYF
>TRBV3-1/TRBV3-2|NA|NA|TRBJ2-7
TGTGCCAGCAGCCAAGATCTTCTAGGGCGCTACGAGCAGTACTTC
CASSQDLLGRYEQYF
>TRBV7-9|NA|few|TRBJ2-5
TGTGCCAGCAGCTCCCCTGGGGACTTCCAAGGGGAGACCCAGTACTTC
CASSSPGDFQGETQYF
>TRBV25-1|NA|NA|TRBJ1-1
TGTGCCAGCAGTGAATATTTGGGGAACACTGAAGCTTTCTTT
CASSEYLGNTEAFF
>TRBV6-5|NA|NA|TRBJ2-3
TGTGCCAGCACCCGATCGATGGGTACGCAGTATTTT
CASTRSMGTQYF
>TRBV10-2|NA|many|TRBJ2-7
TGCGCCAGCAGTGAGAAGGGCCCAGCCCCCGAGCAGTACTTC
CASSEKGPAPEQYF